Listed below are T cell receptor beta chains from one sample, sequenced in a study of shared clonotypes between healthy human individuals. TCRdb's table, derived via immunoSEQ multiplex PCR, lists solely in-frame clones and lacks some. The repertoire holds about 490,000 clones, with 76% as singletons. Sequences were obtained from PBMCs. Receptor source: a woman aged 40 to 50 in good health. Some clones in this sample may be carry-over from other donors' samples. Each CDR3 is given without its conserved first and last residue. A D gene is named only where the DNA matches it firmly. Clone size is stated in some rows and not others, as once, few, many or a class when expanded.

abundance: NA; d_gene: TRBD2; v_gene: TRBV11-2; len: 15; j_gene: TRBJ2-5; CDR3aa: ASSSLISGRAIETQY
abundance: NA; d_gene: TRBD1; v_gene: TRBV30; len: 12; j_gene: TRBJ1-6; CDR3aa: AWGQGQGNSPLH
abundance: NA; d_gene: NA; v_gene: TRBV30; len: 12; j_gene: TRBJ1-2; CDR3aa: AWSVQGTYYGYT
abundance: NA; d_gene: TRBD2; v_gene: TRBV7-2; len: 12; j_gene: TRBJ2-7; CDR3aa: ASNQASGSYEQY
abundance: once; d_gene: TRBD2; v_gene: TRBV5-1; len: 13; j_gene: TRBJ2-1; CDR3aa: ASSPSGSLGNEQF
abundance: NA; d_gene: NA; v_gene: TRBV2; len: 11; j_gene: NA; CDR3aa: ASSESSYYEQY
abundance: NA; d_gene: NA; v_gene: TRBV11-2; len: 13; j_gene: TRBJ1-1; CDR3aa: ASSPVRGGGTEAF
abundance: NA; d_gene: NA; v_gene: TRBV18; len: 13; j_gene: NA; CDR3aa: ASSPWIPSANEQY
abundance: NA; d_gene: NA; v_gene: TRBV2; len: 13; j_gene: TRBJ1-5; CDR3aa: ASNGDGNSNQPQH
abundance: NA; d_gene: NA; v_gene: TRBV28; len: 17; j_gene: TRBJ2-4; CDR3aa: ASSRWGHGPGLAKNIQY
abundance: NA; d_gene: NA; v_gene: TRBV7-9; len: 13; j_gene: TRBJ1-1; CDR3aa: ASSLYLGGDTEAF
abundance: few; d_gene: NA; v_gene: TRBV29-1; len: 10; j_gene: TRBJ1-1; CDR3aa: SVERVSIEAF
abundance: NA; d_gene: NA; v_gene: TRBV7-3; len: 14; j_gene: TRBJ2-1; CDR3aa: ASSTTPLASYNEQF
abundance: NA; d_gene: NA; v_gene: TRBV30; len: 10; j_gene: TRBJ2-7; CDR3aa: AWSVQGYEQY
abundance: NA; d_gene: NA; v_gene: TRBV7-3; len: 14; j_gene: TRBJ2-2; CDR3aa: ASSLSPVRTTGELF
abundance: once; d_gene: NA; v_gene: TRBV19; len: 12; j_gene: TRBJ1-4; CDR3aa: ASSPGARQEKLF
abundance: NA; d_gene: NA; v_gene: TRBV9; len: 13; j_gene: TRBJ1-2; CDR3aa: ASSVAAEFNYGYT
abundance: once; d_gene: NA; v_gene: TRBV4-3; len: 16; j_gene: TRBJ2-7; CDR3aa: ASSQMMREQGSSYEQY
abundance: NA; d_gene: NA; v_gene: TRBV5-1; len: 13; j_gene: TRBJ2-6; CDR3aa: ASSLGGSGANVLT
abundance: many; d_gene: NA; v_gene: TRBV11-2; len: 14; j_gene: TRBJ1-3; CDR3aa: ASSRQYRSSGNTIY
abundance: NA; d_gene: NA; v_gene: TRBV19; len: 15; j_gene: TRBJ1-5; CDR3aa: ASSRGGLGVQGQPQH
abundance: NA; d_gene: TRBD2; v_gene: TRBV2; len: 14; j_gene: TRBJ2-1; CDR3aa: ASSGGLAASYNEQF
abundance: NA; d_gene: TRBD2; v_gene: TRBV12-5; len: 15; j_gene: TRBJ2-3; CDR3aa: ASGLVGASGSIDTQY
abundance: NA; d_gene: NA; v_gene: TRBV5-4; len: 13; j_gene: TRBJ2-3; CDR3aa: ASSSRSSTTDTQY
abundance: few; d_gene: TRBD1; v_gene: TRBV5-1; len: 13; j_gene: TRBJ2-7; CDR3aa: ASSLTGTGVGEQY
abundance: NA; d_gene: NA; v_gene: TRBV7-2; len: 13; j_gene: TRBJ1-3; CDR3aa: ASSLASGSGNTIY
abundance: NA; d_gene: NA; v_gene: TRBV5-4; len: 12; j_gene: TRBJ2-7; CDR3aa: ASSFDGLRGEQY
abundance: NA; d_gene: NA; v_gene: TRBV6-5; len: 10; j_gene: TRBJ2-7; CDR3aa: ASTTPEYEQY
abundance: few; d_gene: NA; v_gene: TRBV7-9; len: 10; j_gene: TRBJ2-7; CDR3aa: ASSLQGYEQY
abundance: NA; d_gene: TRBD1; v_gene: TRBV5-1; len: 14; j_gene: TRBJ1-3; CDR3aa: ASSLGGQGSGNTIY
abundance: NA; d_gene: TRBD2; v_gene: TRBV9; len: 15; j_gene: TRBJ2-3; CDR3aa: ASSVEGLAGFTDTQY
abundance: few; d_gene: TRBD1; v_gene: TRBV2; len: 12; j_gene: TRBJ2-1; CDR3aa: ASSRDRGDNEQF
abundance: NA; d_gene: NA; v_gene: TRBV4-2; len: 12; j_gene: TRBJ2-7; CDR3aa: ASSQQAESYEQY